These 2 T cell receptor beta chains share one sample of origin, sequenced in a study of blood T cell repertoires in COVID-19. The protocol was immunoSEQ multiplex PCR, while the TCRdb copy is restricted to in-frame clones and leaves out a portion. The sample records some 160,000 clones, about four fifths being singletons. Sequencing was performed on peripheral blood. The receptors here all came from a woman aged 80 or over with acute or convalescent COVID-19.

The chain links TRBV7-8 to TRBJ1-3, with D possibly matching TRBD1 (6 bases). The V end lost 5 bases, the J end lost 3 bases, and 11 bases lay between the germline ends. The CDR3 loop spans 14 amino acids. Germline CDR1 is SGHVS and CDR2 is FQNEAQ. CDR3 sequence reads: CASSLQGVGNTIYF. DNA of the CDR3: TGTGCCAGCAGCCTACAGGGAGTTGGAAACACCATATATTTT.

The chain has TRBV7-9 and TRBJ1-1; TRBD1 might be the D (5 bases). Germline V CDR1 and CDR2: SEHNR, FQNEAQ (reference sequence). Trimming cost V 5 bases and J 10 bases, with 26 bases left between them. CDR3 length: 16 amino acids. This CDR3 is CASSRLGSKGRDAAFF. CDR3 nucleotide sequence: TGTGCCAGCAGCCGACTAGGTTCCAAGGGGCGAGATGCAGCTTTCTTT.